This record looks at one T cell receptor (beta chain) sequence and its context. The antigen remains unidentified. Other DNA sequences in the same sample also yield this CDR3. Assay: immunoSEQ multiplex PCR; the TCRdb copy retains only in-frame clones and omits some. The sample holds 450,000 to 600,000 clones, 79% seen once. The record originates from a study of shared clonotypes between healthy human individuals. Unmatched junction bases numbered 2, after V lost 5 bases and J lost 2 bases. Germline CDR1 is SGHNT and CDR2 is YYREEE (reference sequence). The CDR3 is 14 residues long. Findings and caveats of the study: Only blood was sampled, and tissue TCR repertoires likely differ from blood ones.

The chain links TRBV5-4 to TRBJ2-3, with 10 nucleotides matching TRBD2. The sample comprised PBMCs. The source is a woman aged 40 to 55 in good health. Some clones in this sample may be carry-over from other donors' samples. CDR3 coding DNA: TGTGCCAGCAGACTAGCGGGGTACACAGATACGCAGTATTTT. Protein product: CASRLAGYTDTQYF.